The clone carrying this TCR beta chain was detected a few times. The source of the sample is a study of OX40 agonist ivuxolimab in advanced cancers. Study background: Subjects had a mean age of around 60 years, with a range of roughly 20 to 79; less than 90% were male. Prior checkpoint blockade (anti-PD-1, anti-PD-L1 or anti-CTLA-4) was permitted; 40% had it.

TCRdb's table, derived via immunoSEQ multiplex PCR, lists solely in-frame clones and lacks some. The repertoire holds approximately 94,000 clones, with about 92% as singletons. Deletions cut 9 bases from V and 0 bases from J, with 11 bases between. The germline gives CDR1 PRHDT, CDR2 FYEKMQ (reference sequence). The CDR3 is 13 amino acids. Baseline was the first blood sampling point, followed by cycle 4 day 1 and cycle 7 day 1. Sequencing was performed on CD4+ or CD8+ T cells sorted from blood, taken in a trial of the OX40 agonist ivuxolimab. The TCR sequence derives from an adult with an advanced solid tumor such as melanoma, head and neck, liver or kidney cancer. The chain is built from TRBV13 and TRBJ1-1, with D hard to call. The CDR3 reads CASAEGLNTEAFF. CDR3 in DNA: TGTGCCAGTGCGGAAGGGTTGAACACTGAAGCTTTCTTT.